This section outlines one T cell receptor beta chain sequence together with its context. In the original analysis: Amplifying reference gene primers gave estimates of nucleated cell counts. Using immunoSEQ multiplex PCR, the repertoire was profiled, and TCRdb retains in-frame clones only, with some absent. Clonal size and the V and J genes are those of that table, whereas D and trimming came from the DNA. The repertoire holds 200,000 or so clones, with 89% as singletons. CDR1 SGHRS and CDR2 YFSETQ come from the germline V gene. V lost 4 bases and J lost 1; bases outside the gene matches: 3. The CDR3 sequence is 15 residues long. The data are from a study of blood T cell repertoires in COVID-19. Whole-study context: Specimens from acute and convalescent COVID-19 originated in the United States, Italy and Spain.

This sequence joins TRBV5-1 and TRBJ2-1; 9 bases align to TRBD2. The sequencing sample was made of peripheral blood. This sequence was found in a man aged 55 to 70 who had recovered from COVID-19. CDR3 DNA: TGCGCCAGCAGCATTCTAGCGGGATCCTACAATGAGCAGTTCTTC. Its translation: CASSILAGSYNEQFF.